The rows below give T cell receptor beta chains drawn from one sample of a study of blood T cell repertoires in COVID-19. Libraries were prepared by immunoSEQ multiplex PCR; TCRdb keeps only in-frame clonotypes and omits some of them. In the table there are fewer than 450,000 clones, roughly 91% of which are singletons. Sequencing was carried out using PBMCs or T cells enriched from blood (not recorded which). These receptors all stem from a young man who had recovered from COVID-19. The CDR3 runs from the conserved cysteine through the conserved F or W. Each record gives: V gene, D gene, clone size, CDR3 length, J gene, CDR3 DNA, CDR3 protein. D genes are given only for firm matches. A row's size may be missing; if present it is once, few, many or a size class.

TRBV6-5	.	.	13	TRBJ2-7	TGTGCCAGCACATCGAGCTCCTTAGCCGAGCAGTACTTC	CASTSSSLAEQYF
TRBV2	.	once	13	TRBJ2-5	TGTGCCAGCGGGAGCCTCGCACAAGAGACCCAGTACTTC	CASGSLAQETQYF
TRBV11-3	TRBD1	.	13	TRBJ1-1	TGTGCCAGCAGCCGCCGGACAGGGGCCGAAGCTTTCTTT	CASSRRTGAEAFF
TRBV5-1	.	.	16	TRBJ2-3	TGCGCCAGCAGCTTGGAGGCACGGGGGGCCACAGATACGCAGTATTTT	CASSLEARGATDTQYF
TRBV19	.	.	13	TRBJ1-2	TGTGCCAGTAGTATGAGGGATTACTATGGCTACACCTTC	CASSMRDYYGYTF
TRBV28	.	.	17	TRBJ1-6	TGTGCCAGCAGTCACGCATACCAGGTCGCTGGTGGTTCACCCCTCCACTTT	CASSHAYQVAGGSPLHF
TRBV7-9	.	.	13	TRBJ1-1	TGTGCCAGCAGCTTCGACAGCCCCACTGAAGCTTTCTTT	CASSFDSPTEAFF
TRBV7-9	TRBD1	.	19	TRBJ1-2	TGTGCCAGCGCCTCCGTTGGAGGGGGCGGAAACCTTCCGTTCTTGGGCTACACCTTC	CASASVGGGGNLPFLGYTF
TRBV24-1	.	.	13	TRBJ2-7	TGTGCCACCAGTGATTGGGAGGTCCACGAGCAGTACTTC	CATSDWEVHEQYF
TRBV9	.	.	14	TRBJ2-1	TGTGCCAGCAGCGTGCAGGGGAGTTGGAATGAGCAGTTCTTC	CASSVQGSWNEQFF
TRBV5-5	TRBD1	.	17	TRBJ1-2	TGTGCCAGCAGCCTAACCGGGACAGCGACCCACGGCTATGGCTACACCTTC	CASSLTGTATHGYGYTF